These T cell receptor beta chains were read from a single sample in a study of blood T cell repertoires in COVID-19. Sequenced by immunoSEQ multiplex PCR; TCRdb stores in-frame clones only, minus some. The table has about 410,000 clones, about nine tenths seen once. Sequencing was performed on PBMCs or T cells enriched from blood (not recorded which). Receptors were obtained from a man aged 18 to 30 who had recovered from COVID-19. CDR3s include the opening cysteine and the closing phenylalanine or tryptophan. The order of the fields is D gene, clone size, V gene, J gene, CDR3 protein, CDR3 DNA. D genes are given only for firm matches. Part of the rows lack a size; the others show once, few, many or a class for expanded clones.

TRBD1,.,TRBV5-1,TRBJ1-6,CASSYGQEYSPLHF,TGCGCCAGCAGCTACGGACAGGAGTATTCACCCCTCCACTTT
.,.,TRBV7-9,TRBJ1-5,CASSLRGGNQPQHF,TGTGCCAGCAGCTTACGGGGGGGCAATCAGCCCCAGCATTTT
TRBD2,.,TRBV27,TRBJ2-1,CASSPIAGGFYNEQFF,TGTGCCAGCAGCCCTATAGCGGGAGGGTTTTACAATGAGCAGTTCTTC
.,.,TRBV30,TRBJ2-1,CAWSSAVSYNEQFF,TGTGCCTGGAGTTCAGCGGTATCCTACAATGAGCAGTTCTTC
TRBD1,.,TRBV24-1,TRBJ1-2,CATSESGTAYGYTF,TGTGCCACCAGTGAATCCGGGACAGCCTATGGCTACACCTTC
TRBD2,.,TRBV19,TRBJ2-1,CASSKGLAGVLGDEQFF,TGTGCCAGTAGTAAGGGACTAGCGGGGGTCCTCGGGGATGAGCAGTTCTTC
TRBD1,.,TRBV29-1,TRBJ1-1,CSGIRTGRNTEAFF,TGCAGCGGAATAAGGACAGGGAGGAACACTGAAGCTTTCTTT
TRBD1,.,TRBV2,TRBJ1-4,CASSDWTGSEKLFF,TGTGCCAGCAGTGATTGGACAGGGAGCGAAAAACTGTTTTTT
.,.,TRBV27,TRBJ2-2,CASSLVPDTGELFF,TGTGCCAGCAGTTTAGTACCGGACACCGGGGAGCTGTTTTTT
.,.,TRBV5-6,TRBJ1-3,CASSLGGGNTIYF,TGTGCCAGCAGCTTGGGAGGCGGAAACACCATATATTTT
TRBD1,.,TRBV6-5,TRBJ1-2,CASSTQGAVGYTF,TGTGCCAGCAGTACTCAGGGGGCGGTGGGCTACACCTTC
.,.,TRBV6-2/TRBV6-3,TRBJ2-7,CASSYFPHDLRGEQYF,TGTGCCAGCAGTTATTTTCCCCATGACTTAAGGGGCGAGCAGTACTTC
.,once,TRBV5-1,TRBJ1-4,CASSTQGYDEKLFF,TGCGCCAGCAGCACGCAGGGGTATGATGAAAAACTGTTTTTT
TRBD2,.,TRBV2,TRBJ2-1,CASSELAADEQFF,TGTGCCAGCAGTGAACTAGCGGCTGATGAGCAGTTCTTC
.,.,TRBV28,TRBJ1-5,CASTPTRQSVGQPQHF,TGTGCCAGCACCCCTACCCGACAGTCAGTAGGTCAGCCCCAGCATTTT
TRBD2,.,TRBV19,TRBJ2-7,CASSIGPSGKVREQYF,TGTGCCAGTAGTATAGGCCCTAGCGGGAAAGTTAGAGAGCAGTACTTC
.,.,TRBV7-9,TRBJ2-3,CASSQNGDTQYF,TGTGCCAGCAGTCAGAACGGGGATACGCAGTATTTT
.,.,TRBV4-1,TRBJ2-3,CASSLGSGTDTQYF,TGCGCCAGCAGCCTAGGTTCCGGGACAGATACGCAGTATTTT
.,.,TRBV30,TRBJ1-3,CAWSPTGGRNTIYF,TGTGCCTGGAGCCCTACCGGGGGGCGAAACACCATATATTTT
TRBD2,.,TRBV5-4,TRBJ2-2,CASSLGATSGTNTGELFF,TGTGCCAGCAGCTTGGGGGCGACTAGCGGGACGAACACCGGGGAGCTGTTTTTT
TRBD1,.,TRBV27,TRBJ2-7,CASSLRGQGLYEQYF,TGTGCCAGCAGCCTTCGCGGACAGGGTCTTTACGAGCAGTACTTC
.,.,TRBV9,TRBJ1-5,CASSVGDNQPQHF,TGTGCCAGCAGCGTGGGCGACAATCAGCCCCAGCATTTT
TRBD1,.,TRBV30,TRBJ1-1,CAWSAGGLWTEAFF,TGTGCCTGGAGCGCAGGGGGGTTATGGACTGAAGCTTTCTTT
TRBD2,.,TRBV6-5,TRBJ2-7,CASSYRGGGYEQYF,TGTGCCAGCAGTTACCGCGGGGGTGGCTACGAGCAGTACTTC
TRBD1,.,TRBV9,TRBJ1-1,CASSPGDSRNTEAFF,TGTGCCAGCAGCCCTGGGGACAGTCGTAATACTGAAGCTTTCTTT
TRBD1,.,TRBV19,TRBJ2-2,CASKTKSGTGRPGELFF,TGTGCCAGTAAAACAAAATCCGGGACAGGGCGTCCCGGGGAGCTGTTTTTT
TRBD1,.,TRBV5-1,TRBJ2-3,CASSLMGGQGIDTQYF,TGCGCCAGCAGCTTGATGGGGGGACAGGGGATAGATACGCAGTATTTT
.,.,TRBV2,TRBJ1-5,CASSADRLNQPQHF,TGTGCCAGCAGCGCCGACAGGCTCAATCAGCCCCAGCATTTT
TRBD1,.,TRBV28,TRBJ1-2,CASTPGTGTSYGYTF,TGTGCCAGCACACCCGGGACAGGGACCTCTTATGGCTACACCTTC
.,once,TRBV12-3/TRBV12-4,TRBJ2-7,CASTQGSYEQYF,TGTGCCAGTACACAGGGTTCCTACGAGCAGTACTTC
.,.,TRBV5-8,TRBJ2-3,CASSLAVAGTDTQYF,TGTGCCAGCAGCTTGGCAGTAGCGGGCACAGATACGCAGTATTTT
TRBD2,.,TRBV10-2,TRBJ2-7,CASSGFGTSLSYEQYF,TGCGCCAGCAGTGGGTTCGGGACTAGCCTCTCCTACGAGCAGTACTTC
.,.,TRBV9,TRBJ1-6,CASSVGWAGNSPLHF,TGTGCCAGCAGCGTAGGGTGGGCAGGGAATTCACCCCTCCACTTT
.,once,TRBV4-1,TRBJ1-5,CASSQATGMSSNQPQHF,TGCGCCAGCAGCCAAGCAACAGGGATGTCGAGCAATCAGCCCCAGCATTTT
TRBD2,.,TRBV9,TRBJ2-1,CASSAYSGSNNEQFF,TGTGCCAGCAGTGCATATAGCGGGAGCAACAATGAGCAGTTCTTC
.,.,TRBV23-1,TRBJ2-5,CASSQYASHYQVETQYF,TGCGCCAGCAGTCAATATGCCAGCCATTATCAGGTAGAGACCCAGTACTTC
.,.,TRBV11-2,TRBJ1-2,CASSLDALTGLGAGYTF,TGTGCCAGCAGCTTAGATGCCCTAACAGGGTTGGGTGCTGGCTACACCTTC
.,.,TRBV9,TRBJ1-3,CASSARVGGGNTIYF,TGTGCCAGCAGCGCCCGGGTGGGGGGTGGAAACACCATATATTTT
.,.,TRBV9,TRBJ2-7,CASSVDFSDEQYF,TGTGCCAGCAGCGTAGACTTTTCGGACGAGCAGTACTTC
.,.,TRBV3-1/TRBV3-2,TRBJ2-2,CASSHRIGEDTGELFF,TGTGCCAGCAGCCACCGGATCGGGGAGGATACCGGGGAGCTGTTTTTT